One and the same sample provided the 18 T cell receptor beta chains below, sequenced in a study of OX40 agonist ivuxolimab in advanced cancers. The method was immunoSEQ multiplex PCR; TCRdb's version includes in-frame clones alone and lacks a portion of them. The table includes around 47,000 clones, 75% to 90% detected once. Sequencing was performed on CD4+ or CD8+ T cells sorted from blood, taken in a trial of the OX40 agonist ivuxolimab. The receptors were sampled from an adult with an advanced solid tumor such as melanoma, head and neck, liver or kidney cancer.

The rearrangement links TRBV9 to TRBJ2-2; TRBD1 is a possible D gene (5 bases). CDR1 is SGDLS, CDR2 YYNGEE, per germline. The CDR3 runs to 17 residues. V was clipped by 0 bases and J by 2 bases, with 14 bases between them. CDR3 in amino acids: CASSVDSREGNTGELFF. In DNA, the CDR3 is TGTGCCAGCAGCGTAGATAGCAGGGAAGGAAACACCGGGGAGCTGTTTTTT.

The chain links TRBV6-5 to TRBJ2-7, with D maybe TRBD1 (6 bases). Looked up from germline, CDR1 is MNHEY and CDR2 is SVGAGI. The ends were cut back, 2 bases at V and 5 bases at J, with 10 bases in the middle. The CDR3 spans 13 residues. As DNA, the CDR3 is TGTGCCAGCAGTTACGGGGACAACAACGAGCAGTACTTC. Translating it yields CASSYGDNNEQYF.

This chain uses TRBV4-2 with TRBJ2-3; D ambiguous. Per the germline V gene, CDR1 is LGHNA and CDR2 is YNFKEQ. This CDR3 is built from 16 residues. The germline V and J ends were trimmed by 0 bases and 5 bases, with 15 bases remaining between them. CDR3 loop: CASSQELQLGGDTQYF. As DNA, the CDR3 is TGTGCCAGCAGCCAAGAACTCCAATTGGGTGGAGATACGCAGTATTTT.

This clone was picked up a small number of times. The V call is TRBV5-8, the J call TRBJ1-3; D uncertain. Trimming removed 4 bases from V and 9 bases from J, with 5 bases in between. Germline lookup yields CDR1 SGHTS and CDR2 YDEGEE. The CDR3 covers 10 residues. This CDR3 is CASSETTIYF. DNA for the CDR3: TGTGCCAGCAGCGAGACCACCATATATTTT.

This clone was counted once. This chain joins TRBV30 and TRBJ2-7; D remains ambiguous. V was cut by 0 bases and J by 3 bases, with 9 bases left in between. The CDR3 extends over 13 amino acids. The germline gives CDR1 GTSNPN, CDR2 SVGIG (reference sequence). The CDR3 nucleotides read TGTGCCTGGAGTGTTCCCCCAGTCTACGAGCAGTACTTC. This codes for CAWSVPPVYEQYF.

V gene TRBV19 combines with J gene TRBJ2-2, with D tentatively TRBD2 (7 bases). Trimming took 3 bases from V and 14 from J, leaving 16 bases between them. The CDR3 is 13 residues long. Germline V gene data show CDR1 as LNHDA and CDR2 as SQIVND (reference sequence). The DNA of the CDR3 is TGTGCCAGTAGTATGCAAGGGGGGGGTGAACTGTTTTTT. Its translation is CASSMQGGGELFF.

This chain links TRBV28 with TRBJ1-5; D ambiguous. CDR1 and CDR2 from the germline V gene are MDHEN and SYDVKM. The CDR3 length is 16 residues. Deletions cut 3 bases from V and 1 base from J, with 13 bases between. CDR3: CASSFNPRRSNQPQHF. In nucleotides, the CDR3 is TGTGCCAGCAGTTTTAACCCCAGAAGGAGCAATCAGCCCCAGCATTTT.

This chain connects TRBV9 to TRBJ2-3; D gene ambiguous. V lost 2 bases and J lost 3, with 19 bases in between. The germline V gene has CDR1 SGDLS and CDR2 YYNGEE. CDR3 length: 17 residues. This CDR3 reads CASSVSQATFGTDTQYF. The CDR3 DNA follows: TGTGCCAGCAGCGTCAGCCAAGCCACATTCGGGACAGATACGCAGTATTTT.

This clone was counted a single time. V gene TRBV27 combines with J gene TRBJ1-2; 7 bases match TRBD1. The V gene's germline CDR1 is MNHEY and CDR2 SMNVEV (reference sequence). The V segment lost 0 bases and the J segment 4 bases; nucleotides outside the gene matches: 5. This CDR3 is 15 amino acids long. Here the CDR3 reads CASSLSTGTVYGYTF. CDR3 DNA: TGTGCCAGCAGTTTATCGACCGGGACAGTCTATGGCTACACCTTC.

The CDR3 DNA reads TGTGCCAGCAGCTCCTGGCCCTCGGGGGAAGAGACCCAGTACTTC. It codes for CASSSWPSGEETQYF. The chain joins TRBV11-2 to TRBJ2-5, with D maybe TRBD2 (6 bases). In germline, CDR1 is SGHAT, CDR2 FQNNGV. V lost 4 bases to trimming and J lost 3 bases, with 15 bases between them. The CDR3 is made up of 15 amino acids.

The chain couples TRBV19 to TRBJ2-5, with 7 bases lining up with TRBD2. The CDR3 runs 15 residues. With 3 bases clipped from V and 1 base from J, the junction kept 5 bases outside the gene matches. From germline, CDR1 is LNHDA and CDR2 SQIVND (reference sequence). In DNA form, the CDR3 reads TGTGCCAGTAGTATTCGGGGGGAAGTCCAAGAGACCCAGTACTTC. As protein: CASSIRGEVQETQYF.

V gene TRBV13 combines with J gene TRBJ2-3, with 12 bases lining up with TRBD2. With 7 bases clipped from V and 6 bases from J, the junction kept 8 bases outside the gene matches. This CDR3 region has 15 residues. CDR1 is PRHDT, CDR2 FYEKMQ, per germline (reference sequence). The CDR3 protein is CASNPRTSGIDTQYF. Written as DNA, the CDR3 is TGTGCCAGCAACCCCCGGACTAGCGGGATTGATACGCAGTATTTT.

The rearrangement joins TRBV7-2 to TRBJ2-1; D is possibly TRBD1 (5 bases). The germline V gene encodes CDR1 SGHTA and CDR2 FQGNSA. This CDR3 is built from 12 residues. With 2 bases removed from V and 8 bases from J, the gap between germline ends came to 7 bases. CDR3 amino acids: CASSLWGHEQFF. The CDR3 bases are TGTGCCAGCAGCTTATGGGGCCATGAGCAGTTCTTC.

The rearrangement joins TRBV5-1 to TRBJ1-6; 9 bases are shared with TRBD1. Germline loops: CDR1 SGHRS, CDR2 YFSETQ. CDR3 length: 14 amino acids. Germline trimming cut 4 bases from V and 7 bases from J; bases unmatched to any gene: 3. CDR3 residues: CASSPGTGNSPLHF. In nucleotides, the CDR3 is TGCGCCAGCAGCCCCGGGACAGGGAATTCACCCCTCCACTTT.

The chain has TRBV27 and TRBJ2-7, with 7 bases lining up with TRBD2. Germline V CDR1 and CDR2: MNHEY, SMNVEV (reference sequence). CDR3 length: 15 residues. J lost 6 bases, V lost 5 bases, and 13 bases had no gene match. This CDR3 is CASSPGTTTSGEQYF. The DNA of the CDR3 is TGTGCCAGCAGTCCGGGGACTACCACCAGCGGCGAGCAGTACTTC.

The CDR3 spells CATRPYMNTEAFF. In nucleotides, the CDR3 is TGTGCCACCCGGCCTTACATGAACACTGAAGCTTTCTTT. The chain is built from TRBV15 and TRBJ1-1; D is unresolved. V dropped 8 bases and J dropped 0 bases, with 10 bases sitting between them. The CDR3 is 13 residues long. Germline CDR1 is LNHNV and CDR2 is YYDKDF (reference sequence).

This chain links TRBV9 with TRBJ2-1, with TRBD2 matching over 7 bases. The CDR3 has 16 residues. CDR1 SGDLS and CDR2 YYNGEE come from the germline V gene. Trimming cost V 4 bases and J 5 bases; bases outside gene matches: 12. The CDR3 protein is CASSLRTSGPNNEQFF. CDR3 bases: TGTGCCAGCAGCCTTCGGACTAGTGGGCCCAACAATGAGCAGTTCTTC.

The V call is TRBV27, the J call TRBJ2-7, with D possibly matching TRBD2 (5 bases). Germline V gene lookup returns CDR1 MNHEY and CDR2 SMNVEV (reference sequence). The CDR3 spans 16 residues. Trimming took 1 base from V and 3 from J, leaving 16 bases between them. The chain's CDR3 is CASSLFRPASNYEQYF. The CDR3 DNA reads TGTGCCAGCAGTTTATTCCGACCGGCTAGCAACTACGAGCAGTACTTC.